This T cell receptor (beta chain) was obtained from a study of blood T cells in healthy people across ages. General study findings and limits: One million T cells yielded diversity estimates that were considered underestimates.

The use of a sample-barcoded 5' primer and a J-beta primer mix characterized a second PCR of about 7 to 12 cycles. TCRdb analysed the 5' RACE reads with MiXCR anew, one entry per CDR3 protein. The table records fewer than 1,200,000 distinct CDR3 sequences, 25% of them present only once. This clonotype was counted between two and nine times. Its target is unknown. Roughly 10 milliliters of peripheral blood were drawn from each donor. V shed 3 bases and J 10 bases; nucleotides not matched to a gene: 7. This CDR3 has 14 residues. Germline V gene data show CDR1 as ENHRY and CDR2 as SYGVKD. This sample also belongs to another study, concerning T cells of mothers and their children.

The sequencing sample was made of blood. This sequence was found in a girl aged 2-15 years in good health. The chain links TRBV10-3 to TRBJ1-1; 11 bases agree with TRBD1. CDR3 region: CAISDSGQGARAFF. CDR3 coding DNA: TGTGCCATCAGTGATTCCGGACAGGGGGCAAGAGCTTTCTTT.